This entry describes one TCR beta chain. The antigen remains unidentified. The sample is drawn from a study of CD8 T cells in Susac syndrome. General observations from the study: Acknowledgment was made by the study that its TCR sequencing and HLA analysis involved a relatively small number of individuals.

FACS was used to enrich TEMRA cells, whereas the CD8+ and CD4+ T cells were obtained by negative isolation. 0.5 to 1 ug RNA was reverse transcribed with random hexamers. Coverage of TCR beta CDR3 amplification by immunoSEQ multiplex PCR extended to 54 Vbeta and 13 Jbeta. A single record per CDR3 protein comes from TCRdb applying MiXCR to the immunoSEQ multiplex PCR reads. The repertoire holds fewer than 150,000 distinct CDR3 sequences, with 90% to 95% as singletons. The TCR sequence derives from a human donor in good health. The sequenced material came from CD4+ T cells from PBMCs.

CDR3 residues: CAISENQAGGQEQYF. As DNA, the CDR3 is TGTGCCATCAGTGAGAACCAAGCGGGAGGGCAGGAGCAGTACTTC. V is TRBV10-3 and J is TRBJ2-7; 10 nucleotides agree with TRBD2. V shed 2 bases, J shed 7 bases, and the junction held 8 bases outside the gene matches. Germline V gene data show CDR1 as ENHRY and CDR2 as SYGVKD. The CDR3 totals 15 residues.